These 9 T cell receptor beta chains came from one sample sequenced in a study of lymphopenia after photon versus proton radiotherapy. Measured with immunoSEQ multiplex PCR; TCRdb has only the in-frame clones, and not every one. The top ten clones hold roughly 2.3% of a sample with 60,000 or so clones, around 85% of them seen once. The material was peripheral blood, obtained from a patient treated with photon-based radiotherapy. These receptors originate from a man in his forties or fifties with gastric cancer.

The chain recombines TRBV19 with TRBJ1-6; TRBD1 aligns across 8 bases. From germline, CDR1 is LNHDA and CDR2 SQIVND (reference sequence). The CDR3 is 17 amino acids. The J segment lost 6 bases and the V segment lost 1 base, leaving 8 bases of the junction unmatched. The CDR3 bases are TGTGCCAGTAGTATAGTCCCCGGGACAGGCGGTAATTCACCCCTCCACTTT. This translates into CASSIVPGTGGNSPLHF.

The V call is TRBV7-3, the J call TRBJ1-4; D not resolved. The germline V gene has CDR1 SGHTA and CDR2 FQGTGA. V was shortened by 5 bases and J by 6 bases, with 16 bases between the two germline ends. The CDR3 is 15 amino acids. CDR3: CASSLLGKEDEKLFF. CDR3 in DNA: TGTGCCAGCAGCCTTCTAGGCAAGGAGGATGAAAAACTGTTTTTT.

The genes are TRBV9 and TRBJ2-2; D may be TRBD2 (5 bases). Trimming shortened V by 7 bases and J by 6 bases, and 19 bases separated the two germline ends. The CDR3 sequence is 15 residues long. The germline V gene encodes CDR1 SGDLS and CDR2 YYNGEE. The CDR3 DNA sequence: TGTGCCAGCTCACCGCGGCTAGCTTTGGCCGGGGAGCTGTTTTTT. It is translated as CASSPRLALAGELFF.

The V and J genes are TRBV15 and TRBJ2-7; a possible D gene is TRBD1 (6 bases). Trimming took off 5 bases at V and 5 bases at J, with 16 bases between the two ends. The CDR3 extends over 14 amino acids. The germline gives CDR1 LNHNV, CDR2 YYDKDF (reference sequence). The CDR3 loop is CATSRTEKAHEQYF. The CDR3 nucleotides are TGTGCCACCAGCCGGACAGAAAAGGCCCACGAGCAGTACTTC. The entire variable domain, with the rest obtained from reference TRBV15 and TRBJ2-7, is as follows: DAMVIQNPRYQVTQFGKPVTLSCSQTLNHNVMYWYQQKSSQAPKLLFHYYDKDFNNEADTPDNFQSRRPNTSFCFLDIRSPGLGDTAMYLCATSRTEKAHEQYFGPGTRLTVT.

This rearrangement joins TRBV4-3 to TRBJ2-5, with 16 nucleotides matching TRBD2. Germline V gene sequence: CDR1 LGHNA, CDR2 YSLEER. This CDR3 comprises 18 residues. J lost 5 bases, V lost 1 base, and 7 bases had no gene match. CDR3 DNA: TGCGCCAGCAGCCAAGGAGGGACTAGCGGGGGGGACGGGGAGACCCAGTACTTC. It translates to CASSQGGTSGGDGETQYF.

The chain is built from TRBV30 and TRBJ1-4; D call uncertain. There are 15 residues in the CDR3. The V and J ends lost 1 base and 0 bases respectively, with 9 bases between them. Germline CDR1 reads GTSNPN; CDR2 reads SVGIG (reference sequence). CDR3 region: CAWSGMGATNEKLFF. The CDR3 DNA reads TGTGCCTGGAGTGGTATGGGTGCAACTAATGAAAAACTGTTTTTT.

V gene TRBV30 combines with J gene TRBJ2-7, with 7 bases aligning to TRBD2. Germline V lookup: CDR1 GTSNPN, CDR2 SVGIG (reference sequence). V shed 0 bases and J 7 bases; nucleotides not matched to a gene: 6. This CDR3 has 13 residues. The DNA for the CDR3 is TGTGCCTGGAGTGTGGATAGGGAGGGTGAGCAGTACTTC. This gives the protein CAWSVDREGEQYF.

On this clone itself: The sample contains more than one DNA sequence encoding this CDR3. V gene TRBV9 combines with J gene TRBJ2-1; D may match TRBD1 or TRBD2 (5 bases each). Germline V gene data show CDR1 as SGDLS and CDR2 as YYNGEE. CDR3 size: 13 residues. The V gene lost 0 bases and the J gene lost 8 bases, with 9 bases spanning the gap. The CDR3 nucleotides read TGTGCCAGCAGCGTAGGTGGGGGTGATGAGCAGTTCTTC. This codes for CASSVGGGDEQFF.

The chain uses TRBV6-6 and TRBJ1-5; the D gene is possibly TRBD1 (6 bases). CDR3 length: 14 amino acids. CDR1 is MNHNY, CDR2 SVGAGI, per germline (reference sequence). V was clipped by 6 bases and J by 0 bases, with 9 bases between them. The CDR3 DNA reads TGTGCCAGCAGCAGACAGGTTAGCAATCAGCCCCAGCATTTT. It yields the protein CASSRQVSNQPQHF.